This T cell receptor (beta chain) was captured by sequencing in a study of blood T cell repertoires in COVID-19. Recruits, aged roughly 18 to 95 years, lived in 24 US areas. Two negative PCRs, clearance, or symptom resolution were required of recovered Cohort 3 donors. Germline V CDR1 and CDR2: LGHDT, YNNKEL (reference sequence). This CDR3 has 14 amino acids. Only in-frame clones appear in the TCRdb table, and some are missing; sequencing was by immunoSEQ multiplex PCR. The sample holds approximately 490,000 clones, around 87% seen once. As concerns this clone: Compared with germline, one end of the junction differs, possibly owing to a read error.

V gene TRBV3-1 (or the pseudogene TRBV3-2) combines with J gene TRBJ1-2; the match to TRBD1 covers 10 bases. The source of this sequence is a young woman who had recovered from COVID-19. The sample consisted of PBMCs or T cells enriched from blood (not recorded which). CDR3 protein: CASSRQGANDGYTF. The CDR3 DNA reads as TGTGCCAGCAGCCGACAGGGGGCTAACGATGGCTACACCTTC.